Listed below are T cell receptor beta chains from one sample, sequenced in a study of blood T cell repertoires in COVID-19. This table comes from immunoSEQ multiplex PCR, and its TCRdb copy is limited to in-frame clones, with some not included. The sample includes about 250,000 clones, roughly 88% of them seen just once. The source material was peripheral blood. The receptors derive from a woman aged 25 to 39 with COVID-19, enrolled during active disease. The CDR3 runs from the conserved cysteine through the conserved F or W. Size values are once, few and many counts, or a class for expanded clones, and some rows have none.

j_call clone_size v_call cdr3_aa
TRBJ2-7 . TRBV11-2 CASSLAMASYEQYF
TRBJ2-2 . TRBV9 CASSVTGTGTYTGELFF
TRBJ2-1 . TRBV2 CASMAGQGAYNEQFF
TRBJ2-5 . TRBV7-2 CASSLDPGGEETQYF
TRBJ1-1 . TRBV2 CASAAGRMNTEAFF
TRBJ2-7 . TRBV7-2 CASSLQGSEQYF
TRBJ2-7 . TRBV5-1 CASSLALGQGIEQYF
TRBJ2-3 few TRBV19 CASSSRGRSDTQYF
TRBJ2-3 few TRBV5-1 CASSLAAGSLRTDTQYF
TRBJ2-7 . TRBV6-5 CASRIGLAGGTEYF